The next 32 T cell receptor beta chains were all read from a single sample in a study of shared clonotypes between healthy human individuals (dated by TCRdb to about 2020). The receptor library was made with the immunoSEQ multiplex PCR assay. This immuneACCESS table, as held by TCRdb, lists in-frame sequences with V and J called but not all clones. Of the missing ones, under half trace to an unresolved V gene in checked studies; the others have no known cause. The sample contains 2 million to 2.5 million clones, more than 85% of them found a single time. The ten largest clones add up to approximately 1.7% of the sample. CD8 naive samples were obtained by positive selection for CCR7 among CD45RO-negative cells, yielding a CD45RA+CCR7+ population from which TemRA cells were excluded. Material for sequencing was naive CD8+ T cells from PBMCs. This sample's cell subset or site label indicates: CD45RA+CCR7+. The receptor set was obtained from a man aged 18 to 29 in good health. Some clones in this sample may be carry-over from other donors' samples.

V and J are TRBV7-9 and TRBJ2-1; D is undetermined. CDR1 SEHNR and CDR2 FQNEAQ come from the germline V gene (reference sequence). V lost 1 base, J lost 4 bases, and 11 bases lay in between. This CDR3 has 15 residues. CDR3 in amino acids: CASSLGVIKYNEQFF. The CDR3 DNA reads TGTGCCAGCAGCTTAGGGGTGATAAAGTACAATGAGCAGTTCTTC. Full variable domain (remainder filled in from reference TRBV7-9 and TRBJ2-1): DTGVSQNPRHKITKRGQNVTFRCDPISEHNRLYWYRQTLGQGPEFLTYFQNEAQLEKSRLLSDRFSAERPKGSFSTLEIQRTEQGDSAMYLCASSLGVIKYNEQFFGPGTRLTVL.

Comments on this clone: The identical CDR3 is also encoded by other nucleotide sequences in the sample. The chain links TRBV14 to TRBJ1-2; D gene uncertain. V was clipped by 3 bases and J by 2 bases, with 7 bases between them. The V gene's germline CDR1 is SGHDN and CDR2 FVKESK. The CDR3 sequence is 13 residues long. The CDR3 spells CASSQTVNYGYTF. In nucleotides, the CDR3 is TGTGCCAGCAGCCAGACCGTGAACTATGGCTACACCTTC.

The chain combines TRBV6-5 with TRBJ1-6; possible D gene TRBD1, 5 bases. The germline CDR1 and CDR2 sequences are MNHEY and SVGAGI. Trimming removed 6 bases at V and 7 bases at J, with 16 bases between. This CDR3 region has 15 residues. CDR3 bases: TGTGCCAGCAGCCGCGGGACGTGGGGGAATTCACCCCTCCACTTT. Its protein product is CASSRGTWGNSPLHF.

The chain has TRBV5-1 and TRBJ2-1; D gene uncertain. V was pared by 4 bases and J by 7 bases, with 18 bases between. From germline, CDR1 is SGHRS and CDR2 YFSETQ. This CDR3 region has 15 residues. CDR3 nucleotide sequence: TGCGCCAGCAGCCCCATCTCCCGGGCGTCAAATGAGCAGTTCTTC. It codes for CASSPISRASNEQFF.

Of note for this clone: The sample holds other DNA sequences that translate to the same CDR3. This rearrangement joins TRBV15 to TRBJ2-3, with D uncertain. There are 14 residues in the CDR3. V was cut by 3 bases and J by 1 base, with 8 bases left in between. Germline V CDR1 and CDR2: LNHNV, YYDKDF (reference sequence). The CDR3 nucleotides are TGTGCCACCAGCAGGGGCCAGGGCACAGATACGCAGTATTTT. This encodes CATSRGQGTDTQYF.

The genes are TRBV9 and TRBJ1-4, with a possible D match to TRBD1 (5 bases). Germline V gene sequence: CDR1 SGDLS, CDR2 YYNGEE. This CDR3 region has 15 residues. Trimming left V 0 bases short and J 8 bases short, with 14 bases between. CDR3 coding DNA: TGTGCCAGCAGCGTAGAGGGCAGAGGGGCGGAAAAACTGTTTTTT. Translation gives CASSVEGRGAEKLFF.

This chain connects TRBV6-1 to TRBJ2-2; 7 bases align to TRBD1. CDR1 and CDR2 from the germline V gene are MNHNS and SASEGT. This CDR3 is 16 amino acids long. J gave up 4 bases and V 3 bases, and 8 bases lay outside the gene matches. For the CDR3, the DNA is TGTGCCAGCAGTGAGACAGGGAGAAGGGGCACCGGGGAGCTGTTTTTT. This sequence encodes CASSETGRRGTGELFF.

V is TRBV28 and J is TRBJ2-1, with 9 bases that match TRBD1. CDR1 and CDR2 from the germline V gene are MDHEN and SYDVKM. V was pared by 7 bases and J by 4 bases, with 5 bases of the junction left unmatched. This CDR3 has 14 amino acids. In DNA form, the CDR3 reads TGTGCCAGCACCTGGGGGACAGGGTACAATGAGCAGTTCTTC. Protein product: CASTWGTGYNEQFF.

J is TRBJ1-1 and V is TRBV15; 9 nucleotides match TRBD1. The CDR3 has 15 amino acids. Germline assignment: CDR1 LNHNV and CDR2 YYDKDF (reference sequence). Germline trimming cut 2 bases from V and 5 bases from J; bases unmatched to any gene: 6. The CDR3, as DNA: TGTGCCACCAGCAGACCACAGGGGGCCAAAACTGAAGCTTTCTTT. Translated: CATSRPQGAKTEAFF.

This chain connects TRBV5-4 to TRBJ2-7, with 8 bases matching TRBD1. The CDR3 has 15 residues. The germline V gene has CDR1 SGHNT and CDR2 YYREEE (reference sequence). Unmatched junction bases numbered 9, after V lost 4 bases and J lost 3 bases. This CDR3 reads CASSRDRGPFYEQYF. CDR3 DNA: TGTGCCAGCAGCCGTGACAGGGGTCCCTTCTACGAGCAGTACTTC.

The chain combines TRBV6-1 with TRBJ2-5, with D possibly matching TRBD1 (5 bases). Trimming shortened V by 4 bases and J by 3 bases, and 15 bases separated the two germline ends. The CDR3 totals 15 residues. Germline lookup yields CDR1 MNHNS and CDR2 SASEGT. CDR3 amino acids: CASSGSQGPKETQYF. The CDR3 coding sequence is TGTGCCAGCAGTGGTTCGCAGGGCCCTAAAGAGACCCAGTACTTC.

This chain links TRBV15 with TRBJ1-1; D unclear. V was pared by 2 bases and J by 9 bases, with 10 bases between. The CDR3 is made up of 12 amino acids. CDR1 is LNHNV, CDR2 YYDKDF, per germline (reference sequence). The CDR3 loop is CATSRWGDKAFF. CDR3 DNA: TGTGCCACCAGCAGATGGGGAGACAAAGCTTTCTTT. Full variable domain (missing parts from reference TRBV15 and TRBJ1-1): DAMVIQNPRYQVTQFGKPVTLSCSQTLNHNVMYWYQQKSSQAPKLLFHYYDKDFNNEADTPDNFQSRRPNTSFCFLDIRSPGLGDTAMYLCATSRWGDKAFFGQGTRLTVV.

This clone was detected only once. The rearrangement joins TRBV7-3 to TRBJ2-1; D is perhaps TRBD2 (6 bases). Germline CDR1 is SGHTA and CDR2 is FQGTGA. CDR3 length: 14 residues. V shed 1 base and J shed 8 bases, with 12 bases lying between them. CDR3 coding DNA: TGTGCCAGCAGCTTAAGGGGGGAACCCGATGAGCAGTTCTTC. This translates into CASSLRGEPDEQFF.

J is TRBJ2-5 and V is TRBV19, with 7 bases lining up with TRBD1. The ends lost 4 bases at V and 2 bases at J; junction bases unmatched: 28. Germline CDR1 and CDR2: LNHDA and SQIVND (reference sequence). This CDR3 has 22 residues. CDR3 coding DNA: TGTGCCAGTAGTACTTATACATCCCGGGACAGCTACATGGCAGGGGAGCAAGAGACCCAGTACTTC. Encoded protein: CASSTYTSRDSYMAGEQETQYF.

The rearrangement links TRBV5-6 to TRBJ2-7; the match to TRBD1 covers 9 bases. The germline V gene has CDR1 SGHDT and CDR2 YYEEEE. The CDR3 extends over 15 amino acids. V was pared by 0 bases and J by 3 bases, with 4 bases of the junction left unmatched. CDR3 bases: TGTGCCAGCAGCTTGGAACAGGGGGCTTTCTACGAGCAGTACTTC. As protein: CASSLEQGAFYEQYF.

The CDR3 loop is CASSHQGASGVDTQYF. The CDR3 DNA is TGTGCCAGCAGCCATCAGGGGGCTAGCGGGGTAGATACGCAGTATTTT. The V call is TRBV5-6, the J call TRBJ2-3; D is possibly TRBD2 (9 bases). This CDR3 is 16 amino acids long. Germline V lookup: CDR1 SGHDT, CDR2 YYEEEE. V was trimmed by 4 bases and J by 5 bases, leaving 20 bases between them.

V gene TRBV1 combines with J gene TRBJ2-5; the tabulated D call, TRBD2, remains unverified against the DNA. TRBV1 is a listed pseudogene. This CDR3 has 16 amino acids. The CDR3 is CTSSPPGREVWKTQYF. The CDR3 nucleotides read TGCACCAGCAGCCCGCCGGGCCGGGAGGTGTGGAAGACCCAGTACTTC.

The chain has TRBV7-8 and TRBJ1-3, with 7 bases lining up with TRBD1. V trimming: 4 bases; J trimming: 0 bases; junction bases outside the gene matches: 6. The CDR3 spans 16 residues. CDR1 is SGHVS and CDR2 is FQNEAQ in the germline V gene. The chain's CDR3 is CASSYQGVPSGNTIYF. In DNA form, the CDR3 reads TGTGCCAGCAGCTACCAGGGGGTACCCTCTGGAAACACCATATATTTT.

The chain links TRBV7-6 to TRBJ2-1; D is perhaps TRBD1 (6 bases). V lost 8 bases and J 6 bases, leaving 8 bases between the germline ends. The CDR3 has 11 amino acids. Germline V gives CDR1 SGHVS, CDR2 FNYEAQ. This chain's CDR3 is CASRRGNEQFF. The CDR3 bases are TGTGCCAGCCGCAGGGGCAATGAGCAGTTCTTC.

The rearrangement links TRBV11-3 to TRBJ2-2; 11 bases line up with TRBD2. Germline V lookup: CDR1 SGHNT, CDR2 YENEEA. This CDR3 is 15 amino acids long. V was clipped by 5 bases and J by 4 bases; unmatched bases: 3. The CDR3 nucleotides are TGTGCCAGCAGCCCCGGGACTAGCGGCACCGGGGAGCTGTTTTTT. Translation: CASSPGTSGTGELFF.

This clone appeared once. V and J are TRBV11-2 and TRBJ2-7; D call uncertain. The V gene's germline CDR1 is SGHAT and CDR2 FQNNGV. The CDR3 loop spans 13 amino acids. V was pared by 0 bases and J by 4 bases, with 7 bases between. The CDR3 DNA follows: TGTGCCAGCAGCTTAGATACCAGGTACGAGCAGTACTTC. Translating gives CASSLDTRYEQYF.

This chain links TRBV7-8 with TRBJ2-1; the match to TRBD2 covers 15 bases. This CDR3 region has 20 residues. Germline CDR1 and CDR2: SGHVS and FQNEAQ. V lost 3 bases and J lost 1; bases outside the gene matches: 10. CDR3 nucleotide sequence: TGTGCCAGCAGCTTCTTAGAGGGACTAGCGGGAGGTCGGTCCTACAATGAGCAGTTCTTC. It translates to CASSFLEGLAGGRSYNEQFF. Full variable domain (missing parts from reference TRBV7-8 and TRBJ2-1): GAGVSQSPRYKVAKRGQDVALRCDPISGHVSLFWYQQALGQGPEFLTYFQNEAQLDKSGLPSDRFFAERPEGSVSTLKIQRTQQEDSAVYLCASSFLEGLAGGRSYNEQFFGPGTRLTVL.

The chain is built from TRBV18 and TRBJ1-1; 10 bases map to TRBD1. The CDR3 spans 15 residues. Trimming cost V 4 bases and J 0 bases; bases outside gene matches: 2. The germline V gene has CDR1 KGHSH and CDR2 LQKENI. The CDR3 DNA reads as TGTGCCAGCTCACTGGACAGGGGGGTGAACACTGAAGCTTTCTTT. Protein: CASSLDRGVNTEAFF. Variable domain in full (rest from reference TRBV18 and TRBJ1-1): NAGVMQNPRHLVRRRGQEARLRCSPMKGHSHVYWYRQLPEEGLKFMVYLQKENIIDESGMPKERFSAEFPKEGPSILRIQQVVRGDSAAYFCASSLDRGVNTEAFFGQGTRLTVV.

The chain joins TRBV6-5 to TRBJ1-2, with 7 bases aligning to TRBD1. Looked up from germline, CDR1 is MNHEY and CDR2 is SVGAGI. With 0 bases clipped from V and 8 bases from J, the junction kept 9 bases outside the gene matches. CDR3 length: 15 residues. The CDR3: CASSYSATGQDGYTF. CDR3 nucleotides: TGTGCCAGCAGTTACTCTGCGACAGGGCAAGACGGCTACACCTTC.

The rearrangement joins TRBV15 to TRBJ2-1; D tentatively fits TRBD1 or TRBD2 (5 bases each). V lost 0 bases and J 0 bases, leaving 15 bases between the germline ends. The CDR3 runs 18 residues. Germline V gives CDR1 LNHNV, CDR2 YYDKDF (reference sequence). The CDR3 DNA is TGTGCCACCAGCAGAGATTTTGTCGGGGACCTCTCCTACAATGAGCAGTTCTTC. Translated: CATSRDFVGDLSYNEQFF.

J is TRBJ2-7 and V is TRBV4-2; 7 bases align to TRBD2. The ends lost 0 bases at V and 6 bases at J; junction bases unmatched: 8. Germline V lookup: CDR1 LGHNA, CDR2 YNFKEQ. The CDR3 runs to 15 residues. The CDR3 DNA is TGTGCCAGCAGCCAAGATATCGCGGGAGTCTCCGAGCAGTACTTC. This gives the protein CASSQDIAGVSEQYF.

The V gene is TRBV2, the J gene TRBJ2-1, with D perhaps matching TRBD2 (5 bases). Germline-derived CDR1 and CDR2 are SNHLY and FYNNEI. Deletions cut 0 bases from V and 4 bases from J, with 13 bases between. This CDR3 spans 16 amino acids. The CDR3 nucleotides read TGTGCCAGCAGTGAAGCGCTTTCGCGGGTGTACAATGAGCAGTTCTTC. It is translated as CASSEALSRVYNEQFF.

This chain joins TRBV5-1 and TRBJ2-7; 7 nucleotides align to TRBD1. CDR3 length equals 15 residues. V shed 4 bases and J 7 bases; nucleotides not matched to a gene: 14. Germline loops: CDR1 SGHRS, CDR2 YFSETQ. The CDR3 DNA reads TGCGCCAGCAGCCTGCCGACAGGGAATACTGGGGAGCAGTACTTC. Its protein product is CASSLPTGNTGEQYF.

For this clone: Distinct nucleotide sequences in the sample also encode this CDR3. V is TRBV28 and J is TRBJ2-7, with TRBD1 identical over 10 bases. The CDR3 loop spans 14 amino acids. V gave up 5 bases and J gave up 2 bases; unmatched junction bases: 3. Germline V gives CDR1 MDHEN, CDR2 SYDVKM. The CDR3 bases are TGTGCCAGCAGTCTGGGACAGGGGACCTACGAGCAGTACTTC. Translating it yields CASSLGQGTYEQYF.

V and J are TRBV7-9 and TRBJ1-2, with unresolved D. The CDR3 length is 11 residues. The ends were cut back, 5 bases at V and 3 bases at J, with 4 bases in the middle. Looked up from germline, CDR1 is SEHNR and CDR2 is FQNEAQ (reference sequence). Written as DNA, the CDR3 is TGTGCCAGCAGCAACTACTATGGCTACACCTTC. It codes for CASSNYYGYTF.

DNA for the CDR3: TGTGCCACTACCTCTTCCGGGGACGAGCAGTACTTC. It codes for CATTSSGDEQYF. The chain is built from TRBV19 and TRBJ2-7, with D possibly TRBD2 on 5 matching bases. Germline CDR1 LNHDA, CDR2 SQIVND (reference sequence). Trimming stripped 10 bases from V and 5 bases from J, with 15 bases between. CDR3 length: 12 amino acids. The variable domain in full, completed from reference TRBV19 and TRBJ2-7, reads DGGITQSPKYLFRKEGQNVTLSCEQNLNHDAMYWYRQDPGQGLRLIYYSQIVNDFQKGDIAEGYSVSREKKESFPLTVTSAQKNPTAFYLCATTSSGDEQYFGPGTRLTVT.

This rearrangement joins TRBV19 to TRBJ2-7, with D possibly matching TRBD1 (5 bases). The CDR3 runs to 13 residues. Per germline, CDR1 LNHDA and CDR2 SQIVND (reference sequence). V lost 2 bases, J lost 5 bases, and 10 bases lay in between. For the CDR3, the DNA is TGTGCCAGTAGTATATCAGGGTTCGACGAGCAGTACTTC. Amino acid sequence: CASSISGFDEQYF.